This T cell receptor (beta chain) appears in the sequencing data of a study of T cells after somatic rescue of genetic block. The CDR3 contains 16 residues. The V and J ends lost 2 bases and 6 bases, in that order; junction bases with no gene match: 9. Germline V gene sequence: CDR1 SGHNT, CDR2 YYREEE (reference sequence). Sequenced by immunoSEQ multiplex PCR; TCRdb stores in-frame clones only, minus some. The sample comprises 10,000 to 15,000 clones, 60% to 85% of which are singletons, and over 9.5% rests with the top ten. Specimen: peripheral blood mononuclear cells (PBMCs). The rearrangement links TRBV5-4 to TRBJ2-3; 10 positions match TRBD2. The sequence was collected from a boy aged 5 to 17. This CDR3 reads CASSFRFSGRSDTQYF. In DNA, the CDR3 is TGTGCCAGCAGCTTTAGGTTTAGCGGGAGGTCGGATACGCAGTATTTT.